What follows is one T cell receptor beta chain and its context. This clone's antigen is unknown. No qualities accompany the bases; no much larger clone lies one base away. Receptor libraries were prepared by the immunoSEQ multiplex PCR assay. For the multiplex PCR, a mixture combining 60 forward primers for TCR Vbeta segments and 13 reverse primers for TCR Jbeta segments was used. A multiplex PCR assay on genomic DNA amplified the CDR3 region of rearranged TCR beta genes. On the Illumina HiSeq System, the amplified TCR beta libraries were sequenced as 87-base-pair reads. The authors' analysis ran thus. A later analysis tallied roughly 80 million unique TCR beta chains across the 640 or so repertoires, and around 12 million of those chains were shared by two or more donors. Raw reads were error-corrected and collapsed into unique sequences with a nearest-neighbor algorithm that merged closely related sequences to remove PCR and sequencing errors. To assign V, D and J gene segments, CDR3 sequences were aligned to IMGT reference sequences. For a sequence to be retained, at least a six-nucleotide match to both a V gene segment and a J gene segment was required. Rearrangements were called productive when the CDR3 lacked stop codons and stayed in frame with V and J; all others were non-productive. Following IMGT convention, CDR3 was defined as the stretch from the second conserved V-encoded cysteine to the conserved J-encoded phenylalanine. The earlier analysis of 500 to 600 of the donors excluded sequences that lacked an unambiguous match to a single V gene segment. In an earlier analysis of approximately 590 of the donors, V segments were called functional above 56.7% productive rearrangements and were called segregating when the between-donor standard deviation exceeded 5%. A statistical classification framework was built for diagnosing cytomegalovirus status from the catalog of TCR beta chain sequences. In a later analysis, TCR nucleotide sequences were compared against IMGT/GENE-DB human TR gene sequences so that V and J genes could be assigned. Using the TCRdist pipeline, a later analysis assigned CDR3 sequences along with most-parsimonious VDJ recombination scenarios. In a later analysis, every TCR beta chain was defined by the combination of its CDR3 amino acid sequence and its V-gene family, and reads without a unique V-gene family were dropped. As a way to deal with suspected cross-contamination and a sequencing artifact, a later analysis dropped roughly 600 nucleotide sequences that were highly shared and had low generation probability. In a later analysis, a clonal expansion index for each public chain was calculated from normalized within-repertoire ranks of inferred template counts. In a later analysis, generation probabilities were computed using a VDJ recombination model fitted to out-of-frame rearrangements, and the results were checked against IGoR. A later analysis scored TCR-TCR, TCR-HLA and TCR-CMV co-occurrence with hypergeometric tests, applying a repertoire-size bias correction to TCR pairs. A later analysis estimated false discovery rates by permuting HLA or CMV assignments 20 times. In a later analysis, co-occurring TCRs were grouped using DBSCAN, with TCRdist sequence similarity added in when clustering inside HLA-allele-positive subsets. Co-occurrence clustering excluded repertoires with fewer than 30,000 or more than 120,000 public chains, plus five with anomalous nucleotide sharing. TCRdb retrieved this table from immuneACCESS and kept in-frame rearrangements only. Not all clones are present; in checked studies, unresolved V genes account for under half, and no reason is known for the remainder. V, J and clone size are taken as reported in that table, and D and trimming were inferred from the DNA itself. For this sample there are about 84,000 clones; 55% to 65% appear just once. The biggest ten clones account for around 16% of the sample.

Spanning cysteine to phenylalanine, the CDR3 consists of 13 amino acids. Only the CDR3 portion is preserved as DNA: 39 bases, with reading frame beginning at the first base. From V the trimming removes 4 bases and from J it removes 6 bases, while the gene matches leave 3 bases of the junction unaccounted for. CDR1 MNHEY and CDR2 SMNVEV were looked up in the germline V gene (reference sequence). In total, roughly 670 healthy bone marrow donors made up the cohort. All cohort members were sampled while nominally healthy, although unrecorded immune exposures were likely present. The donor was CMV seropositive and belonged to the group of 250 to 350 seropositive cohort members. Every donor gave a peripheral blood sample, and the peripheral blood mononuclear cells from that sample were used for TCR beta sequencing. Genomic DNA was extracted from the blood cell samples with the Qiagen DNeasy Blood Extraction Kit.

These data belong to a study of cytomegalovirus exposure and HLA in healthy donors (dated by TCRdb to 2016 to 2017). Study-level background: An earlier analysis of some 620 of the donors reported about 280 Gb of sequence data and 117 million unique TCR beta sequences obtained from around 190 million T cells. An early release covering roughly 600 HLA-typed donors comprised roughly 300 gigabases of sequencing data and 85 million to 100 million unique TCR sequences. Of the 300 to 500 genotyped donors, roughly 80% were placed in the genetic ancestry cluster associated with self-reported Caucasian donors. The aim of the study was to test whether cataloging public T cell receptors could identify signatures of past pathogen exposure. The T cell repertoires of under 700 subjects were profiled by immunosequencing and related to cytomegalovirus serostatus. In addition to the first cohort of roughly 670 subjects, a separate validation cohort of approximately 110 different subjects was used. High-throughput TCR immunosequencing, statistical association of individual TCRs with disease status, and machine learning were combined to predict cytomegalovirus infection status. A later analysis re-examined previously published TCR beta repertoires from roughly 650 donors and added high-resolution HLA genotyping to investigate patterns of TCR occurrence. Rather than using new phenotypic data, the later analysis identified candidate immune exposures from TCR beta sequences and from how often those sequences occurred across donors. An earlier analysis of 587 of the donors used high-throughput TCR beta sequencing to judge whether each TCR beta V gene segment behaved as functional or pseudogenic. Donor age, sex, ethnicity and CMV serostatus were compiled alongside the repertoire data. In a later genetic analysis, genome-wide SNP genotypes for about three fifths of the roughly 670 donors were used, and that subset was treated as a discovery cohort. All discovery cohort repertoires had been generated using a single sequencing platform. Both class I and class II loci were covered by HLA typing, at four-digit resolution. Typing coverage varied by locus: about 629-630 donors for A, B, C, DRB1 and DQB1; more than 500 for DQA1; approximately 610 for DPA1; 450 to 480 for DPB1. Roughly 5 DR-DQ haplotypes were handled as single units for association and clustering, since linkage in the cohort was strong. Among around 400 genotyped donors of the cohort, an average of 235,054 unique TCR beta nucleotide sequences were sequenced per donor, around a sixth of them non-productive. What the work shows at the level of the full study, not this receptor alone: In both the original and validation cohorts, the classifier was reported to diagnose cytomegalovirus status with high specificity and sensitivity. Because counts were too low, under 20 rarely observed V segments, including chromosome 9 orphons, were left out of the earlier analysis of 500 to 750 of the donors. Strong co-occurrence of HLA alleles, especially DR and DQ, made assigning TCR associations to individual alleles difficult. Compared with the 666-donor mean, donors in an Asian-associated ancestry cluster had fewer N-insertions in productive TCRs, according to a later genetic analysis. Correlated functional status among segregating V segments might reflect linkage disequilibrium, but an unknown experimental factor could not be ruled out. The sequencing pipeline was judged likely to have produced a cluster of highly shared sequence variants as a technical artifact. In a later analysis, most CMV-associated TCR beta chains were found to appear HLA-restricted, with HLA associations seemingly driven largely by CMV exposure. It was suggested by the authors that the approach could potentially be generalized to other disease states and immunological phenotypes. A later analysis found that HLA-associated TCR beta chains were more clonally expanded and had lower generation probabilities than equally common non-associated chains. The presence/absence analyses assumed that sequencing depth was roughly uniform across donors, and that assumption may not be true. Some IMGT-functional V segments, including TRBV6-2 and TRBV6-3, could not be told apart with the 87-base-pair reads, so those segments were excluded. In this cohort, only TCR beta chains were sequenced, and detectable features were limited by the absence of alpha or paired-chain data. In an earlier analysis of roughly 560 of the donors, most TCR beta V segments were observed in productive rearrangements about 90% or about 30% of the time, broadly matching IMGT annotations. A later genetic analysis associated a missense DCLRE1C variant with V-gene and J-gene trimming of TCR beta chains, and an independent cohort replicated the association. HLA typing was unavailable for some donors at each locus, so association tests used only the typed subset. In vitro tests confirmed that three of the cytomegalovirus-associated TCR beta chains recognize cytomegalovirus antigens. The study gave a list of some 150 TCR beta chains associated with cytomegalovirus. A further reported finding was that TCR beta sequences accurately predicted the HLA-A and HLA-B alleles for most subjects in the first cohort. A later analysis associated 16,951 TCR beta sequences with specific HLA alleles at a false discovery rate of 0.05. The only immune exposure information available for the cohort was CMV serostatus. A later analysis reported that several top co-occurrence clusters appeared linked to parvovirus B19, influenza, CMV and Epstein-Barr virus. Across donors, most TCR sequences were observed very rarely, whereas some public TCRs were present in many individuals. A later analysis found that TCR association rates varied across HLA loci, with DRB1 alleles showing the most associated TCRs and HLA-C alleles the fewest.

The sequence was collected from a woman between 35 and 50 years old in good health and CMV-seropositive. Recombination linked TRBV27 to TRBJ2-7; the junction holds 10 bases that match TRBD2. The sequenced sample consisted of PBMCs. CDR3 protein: CASSYKREGEQYF. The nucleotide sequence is TGTGCCAGCAGTTATAAGCGGGAGGGCGAGCAGTACTTC.